This T cell receptor beta chain was identified during a study of cytomegalovirus exposure and HLA in healthy donors. Whole-study findings and limits: In vitro data verified a few CMV-associated chains as specific for CMV antigens.

The CDR3 spans 14 residues. The J segment lost 0 bases and the V segment lost 4 bases, leaving 1 base of the junction unmatched. Germline V gene sequence: CDR1 MDHEN, CDR2 SYDVKM. This clone was found once. No antigen is known for it. Here immunoSEQ multiplex PCR was the method, and the copy in TCRdb shows in-frame clones only, minus some. The table shows hundreds of thousands of clones, with roughly 87% occurring only once. This sequence was found in a woman in her twenties or thirties in good health and CMV-seronegative. The rearrangement links TRBV28 to TRBJ2-7, with 9 positions matching TRBD2. The sample comprised PBMCs. DNA for the CDR3: TGTGCCAGCAGTTATAGCGGGAGCTCCTACGAGCAGTACTTC. Translated, it gives CASSYSGSSYEQYF.